A single sample gave rise to the 15 T cell receptor beta chains below, sequenced in a study of TIL therapy for anti-PD-1-resistant metastatic lung cancer. Sample time point: pre-treatment sample, taken before nivolumab and TIL therapy. Tumor tissue came from excised metastases, mostly pleural nodules or supraclavicular lymph nodes. This was the immunoSEQ v3 assay. The assay was immunoSEQ multiplex PCR, and TCRdb's table has in-frame clones only and misses some. The data hold 9,000 to 9,500 clones, with over 60% observed a single time. The sample consisted of tumor tissue, taken at baseline. The receptors originated from a person aged 25-85 years with non-small cell lung cancer.

This clone was seen once. The CDR3 nucleotides are TGTGCCAGCAGCACCCGGGACAGGGGAAACACCATATATTTT. Translating it yields CASSTRDRGNTIYF. The chain employs TRBV7-6 and TRBJ1-3, with 8 bases identical to TRBD1. The CDR3 has 14 residues. Germline V gives CDR1 SGHVS, CDR2 FNYEAQ. V lost 5 bases to trimming and J lost 4 bases; unmatched junction nucleotides: 4. Full variable domain (missing parts from reference TRBV7-6 and TRBJ1-3): GAGVSQSPRYKVTKRGQDVALRCDPISGHVSLYWYRQALGQGPEFLTYFNYEAQQDKSGLPNDRFSAERPEGSISTLTIQRTEQRDSAMYRCASSTRDRGNTIYFGEGSWLTVV.

The CDR3, as DNA: TGCGCCAGCAGCCAAGGGACTAGCGGGTTTAATGAGCAGTTCTTC. It codes for CASSQGTSGFNEQFF. The chain uses TRBV4-1 and TRBJ2-1; 11 nucleotides line up with TRBD2. V shed 1 base and J 7 bases; nucleotides not matched to a gene: 3. CDR3 length equals 15 residues. CDR1 is MGHRA, CDR2 YSYEKL, per germline.

The CDR3 loop is CASSSSSRASYEQYF. Here the CDR3 DNA reads TGTGCCAGCAGCTCTTCCTCGCGGGCCTCCTACGAGCAGTACTTC. This rearrangement joins TRBV7-2 to TRBJ2-7; maybe TRBD2 (5 bases). Germline loops: CDR1 SGHTA, CDR2 FQGNSA. Trimming took off 4 bases at V and 0 bases at J, with 13 bases between the two ends. CDR3 length equals 15 residues.

This rearrangement joins TRBV11-2 to TRBJ1-1, with 9 bases lining up with TRBD1. The germline CDR1 and CDR2 sequences are SGHAT and FQNNGV. The CDR3 consists of 14 residues. The V and J ends lost 2 bases and 8 bases, in that order; junction bases with no gene match: 6. CDR3: CASSLRGTGTEAFF. CDR3 bases: TGTGCCAGCAGCTTAAGGGGGACAGGGACCGAAGCTTTCTTT. The entire variable domain, with the rest obtained from reference TRBV11-2 and TRBJ1-1, is as follows: EAGVAQSPRYKIIEKRQSVAFWCNPISGHATLYWYQQILGQGPKLLIQFQNNGVVDDSQLPKDRFSAERLKGVDSTLKIQPAKLEDSAVYLCASSLRGTGTEAFFGQGTRLTVV.

This chain uses TRBV7-2 with TRBJ2-1; the D is unclear. The CDR3 runs 14 residues. V was cut by 3 bases and J by 2 bases, with 8 bases left in between. The V gene's germline CDR1 is SGHTA and CDR2 FQGNSA. The CDR3: CASSFGLPYNEQFF. CDR3 nucleotides: TGTGCCAGCAGCTTTGGCCTTCCCTACAATGAGCAGTTCTTC.

Judged by abundance, this clone is large. The V call is TRBV5-1, the J call TRBJ2-7; maybe TRBD2 (6 bases). The CDR3 runs to 14 residues. Deletions cut 3 bases from V and 0 bases from J, with 10 bases between. From germline, CDR1 is SGHRS and CDR2 YFSETQ. CDR3 DNA sequence: TGCGCCAGCAGCTACGGGAGTGGCTCCTACGAGCAGTACTTC. Protein sequence: CASSYGSGSYEQYF.

A single count supports this clone. The chain joins TRBV7-2 to TRBJ2-1; no clear D. This CDR3 has 14 amino acids. The germline V gene encodes CDR1 SGHTA and CDR2 FQGNSA. Trimming took off 2 bases at V and 6 bases at J, with 11 bases between the two ends. DNA of the CDR3: TGTGCCAGCAGCTTAAATCGCCTACCCAATGAGCAGTTCTTC. Its protein is CASSLNRLPNEQFF.

This rearrangement joins TRBV19 to TRBJ2-5, with 10 bases matching TRBD2. The CDR3 length is 15 residues. The trim removed 7 bases at V and 5 bases at J, leaving 10 bases unmatched. Germline V gene sequence: CDR1 LNHDA, CDR2 SQIVND (reference sequence). CDR3 amino acids: CASKKREGREETQYF. DNA of the CDR3: TGTGCCAGTAAAAAGCGGGAGGGCCGTGAGGAGACCCAGTACTTC.

CDR3 sequence reads: CATSRDSQPGNTIYF. Written as DNA, the CDR3 is TGTGCCACCAGCAGAGATAGCCAACCCGGAAACACCATATATTTT. This chain connects TRBV15 to TRBJ1-3; no firm D call. V lost 0 bases and J lost 4, with 10 bases in between. The germline CDR1 and CDR2 sequences are LNHNV and YYDKDF (reference sequence). This CDR3 is 15 amino acids long.

The rearrangement links TRBV5-6 to TRBJ1-6; the match to TRBD1 covers 7 bases. V shed 2 bases and J 7 bases; nucleotides not matched to a gene: 9. The CDR3 totals 16 residues. In germline, CDR1 is SGHDT, CDR2 YYEEEE. The chain's CDR3 is CASSFGVRDSNSPLHF. The CDR3 coding sequence is TGTGCCAGCAGCTTTGGCGTCCGGGACAGCAATTCACCCCTCCACTTT.

The chain carries TRBV15 and TRBJ1-1; no firm D call. This CDR3 comprises 14 residues. Trimming removed 0 bases from V and 8 bases from J, with 13 bases in between. Germline lookup yields CDR1 LNHNV and CDR2 YYDKDF (reference sequence). CDR3 sequence reads: CATSRDLSPSEAFF. The CDR3 region has the DNA TGTGCCACCAGCAGAGATCTTTCGCCCTCCGAAGCTTTCTTT.

The chain is built from TRBV19 and TRBJ2-3, with TRBD1 matching 8 bases. The CDR3 has 15 amino acids. Germline-derived CDR1 and CDR2 are LNHDA and SQIVND (reference sequence). J was trimmed by 6 bases and V by 2 bases; bases with no gene match: 7. The CDR3, as DNA: TGTGCCAGTAGTATAATGTCAGGGGGCCTGGATACGCAGTATTTT. Its protein is CASSIMSGGLDTQYF.

This clone was observed a few times. V usage is TRBV6-1 and J usage is TRBJ1-2, with D perhaps TRBD1 (6 bases). Trimming cost V 5 bases and J 8 bases, with 12 bases left between them. This CDR3 comprises 12 residues. CDR1 MNHNS and CDR2 SASEGT come from the germline V gene. CDR3 loop: CASSWGPGGYTF. The DNA for the CDR3 is TGTGCCAGCAGTTGGGGGCCGGGCGGCTACACCTTC.

This clone was seen more than once but under ten times. V and J are TRBV27 and TRBJ2-7; 10 bases are shared with TRBD1. The germline gives CDR1 MNHEY, CDR2 SMNVEV (reference sequence). The CDR3 is 14 amino acids. V lost 6 bases to trimming and J lost 5 bases; unmatched junction nucleotides: 7. The CDR3 DNA follows: TGTGCCAGCAGGACGGGACAGGGGAATAACGAGCAGTACTTC. Translating it yields CASRTGQGNNEQYF.

The chain recombines TRBV28 with TRBJ1-2; TRBD1 is a possible D gene (6 bases). This CDR3 is built from 12 residues. The V gene's germline CDR1 is MDHEN and CDR2 SYDVKM. The V gene lost 8 bases and the J gene lost 4 bases, with 11 bases spanning the gap. This CDR3 is CASREGGYGYTF. CDR3 DNA: TGTGCCAGCCGGGAAGGGGGCTATGGCTACACCTTC.